Shown below are 20 T cell receptor beta chains from a single sample sequenced in a study of cytomegalovirus exposure and HLA in healthy donors. Here immunoSEQ multiplex PCR was the method, and the copy in TCRdb shows in-frame clones only, minus some. The sample yields about 200,000 clones, around 80% seen once. Source material: PBMCs. All receptors derive from a woman between 25 and 40 years old in good health and CMV-seropositive.

J is TRBJ2-1 and V is TRBV6-6; tentative D call: TRBD1 (6 bases). Trimming pared 4 bases from V and 4 bases from J, leaving 14 bases between. The CDR3 runs 15 residues. The germline V gene has CDR1 MNHNY and CDR2 SVGAGI (reference sequence). The CDR3 bases are TGTGCCAGCAGTTCCTCCGGGACATATTACAATGAGCAGTTCTTC. Translated: CASSSSGTYYNEQFF.

Remarks on this clone: At one boundary the junction diverges from the germline segment, which might be a read error. CDR3 residues: CASSDDSGLLYQAQHF. The CDR3 coding sequence is TGTGCCAGCAGTGACGATTCGGGACTCCTGTATCAGGCCCAGCATTTT. This rearrangement joins TRBV2 to TRBJ1-5; D is perhaps TRBD1 (5 bases). CDR1 is SNHLY and CDR2 is FYNNEI in the germline V gene. The CDR3 runs 16 residues.

This chain uses TRBV11-2 with TRBJ2-3; TRBD1 aligns across 7 bases. The CDR3 consists of 17 residues. The V gene's germline CDR1 is SGHAT and CDR2 FQNNGV. The trim removed 5 bases at V and 4 bases at J, leaving 15 bases unmatched. CDR3 coding DNA: TGTGCCAGCAGCATGCGCCCCACGGGACAGTCTGCAGATACGCAGTATTTT. It encodes CASSMRPTGQSADTQYF.

In its sample, this clone was seen a few times. The chain has TRBV9 and TRBJ2-5; TRBD2 agrees at 7 bases. The CDR3 contains 16 residues. Germline CDR1 reads SGDLS; CDR2 reads YYNGEE. Trimming cost V 4 bases and J 5 bases; bases outside gene matches: 14. CDR3 amino acids: CASSNGGDYRSETQYF. DNA for the CDR3: TGTGCCAGCAGCAACGGAGGGGACTACCGCAGCGAGACCCAGTACTTC.

The chain joins TRBV29-1 to TRBJ1-5; D call uncertain. Germline CDR1 reads SQVTM; CDR2 reads ANQGSEA. This CDR3 is 15 amino acids long. Between the trimmed V and J ends, which lost 6 bases and 2 bases, there was a span of 17 bases. The CDR3 region has the DNA TGCAGCGTGGCGGACGGACTAATAGGCAATCAGCCCCAGCATTTT. Protein: CSVADGLIGNQPQHF.

V is TRBV7-6 and J is TRBJ1-1; a possible D gene is TRBD1 (6 bases). The germline V gene encodes CDR1 SGHVS and CDR2 FNYEAQ. The CDR3 runs 15 residues. Trimming took 6 bases from V and 4 from J, leaving 18 bases between them. The CDR3 region is CASSSAQGAFTEAFF. In DNA, the CDR3 is TGTGCCAGCAGTTCCGCACAGGGAGCATTCACTGAAGCTTTCTTT.

This clone came up once. The CDR3 sequence: CASSGSVNTEAFF. The CDR3 nucleotides read TGTGCCAGCAGTGGATCAGTGAACACTGAAGCTTTCTTT. The V and J genes are TRBV25-1 and TRBJ1-1; no reliable D call. V lost 4 bases, J lost 0 bases, and 6 bases lay in between. The CDR3 has 13 amino acids. CDR1 is MGHDK and CDR2 is SYGVNS in the germline V gene. Filled out from reference TRBV25-1 and TRBJ1-1, the complete variable domain reads EADIYQTPRYLVIGTGKKITLECSQTMGHDKMYWYQQDPGMELHLIHYSYGVNSTEKGDLSSESTVSRIRTEHFPLTLESARPSHTSQYLCASSGSVNTEAFFGQGTRLTVV.

The rearrangement links TRBV6-1 to TRBJ2-7; D perhaps matches TRBD2 (5 bases). Germline CDR1 reads MNHNS; CDR2 reads SASEGT. CDR3 size: 15 residues. V was pared by 3 bases and J by 2 bases, with 14 bases between. CDR3 nucleotides: TGTGCCAGCAGTGACAGAGCGGATCGCCCCTACGAGCAGTACTTC. This encodes CASSDRADRPYEQYF.

The chain recombines TRBV29-1 with TRBJ2-3; 9 nucleotides match TRBD2. V lost 4 bases to trimming and J lost 2 bases; unmatched junction nucleotides: 7. This CDR3 comprises 15 residues. The germline V gene has CDR1 SQVTM and CDR2 ANQGSEA. The CDR3, as DNA: TGCAGCGTTGGGGTAGCGGGAGTTGTCACAGATACGCAGTATTTT. This codes for CSVGVAGVVTDTQYF.

The chain carries TRBV28 and TRBJ2-1; D is perhaps TRBD1 (6 bases). In germline, CDR1 is MDHEN, CDR2 SYDVKM. CDR3 size: 14 residues. Trimming took 3 bases from V and 6 from J, leaving 12 bases between them. This CDR3 is CASSLPGQFNEQFF. The CDR3 nucleotides are TGTGCCAGCAGTTTGCCGGGACAATTCAATGAGCAGTTCTTC.

The chain links TRBV6-5 to TRBJ1-5; D gene unclear. Germline assignment: CDR1 MNHEY and CDR2 SVGAGI. The CDR3 covers 14 residues. The V gene lost 6 bases and the J gene lost 0 bases, with 9 bases spanning the gap. CDR3 nucleotides: TGTGCCAGCAGCTCCTTTAATAGCAATCAGCCCCAGCATTTT. Translating it yields CASSSFNSNQPQHF.

The chain employs TRBV19 and TRBJ1-5; maybe TRBD1 (6 bases). Trimming left V 5 bases short and J 2 bases short, with 13 bases between. Germline CDR1 reads LNHDA; CDR2 reads SQIVND (reference sequence). The CDR3 has 15 residues. The CDR3 nucleotides read TGTGCCAGTAGTGAACAGGGCTTGGGCAATCAGCCCCAGCATTTT. Protein product: CASSEQGLGNQPQHF.

The chain links TRBV29-1 to TRBJ2-1; 12 bases align to TRBD2. The CDR3 covers 14 residues. Germline trimming cut 3 bases from V and 7 bases from J; bases unmatched to any gene: 4. Germline lookup yields CDR1 SQVTM and CDR2 ANQGSEA. CDR3 in DNA: TGCAGCGTTGATACTAGCGGGAGGATTAATGAGCAGTTCTTC. Its translation is CSVDTSGRINEQFF.

The chain employs TRBV23-1 and TRBJ2-2, with D unclear. TRBV23-1 is an ORF for which the function is uncertain. Trimming removed 6 bases from V and 1 base from J, with 18 bases in between. The CDR3 has 17 residues. This CDR3 is CASSPLDSPRNTGELFF. DNA for the CDR3: TGCGCCAGCAGCCCCCTCGACTCCCCGAGGAACACCGGGGAGCTGTTTTTT.

The gene calls are TRBV2 and TRBJ2-7; possibly TRBD1 for D (6 bases). CDR3 size: 15 residues. Per germline, CDR1 SNHLY and CDR2 FYNNEI. V was shortened by 6 bases and J by 2 bases, with 17 bases between the two germline ends. CDR3 sequence: CASSPKDRITYEQYF. The CDR3 DNA reads TGTGCCAGCAGCCCCAAAGACAGGATAACCTACGAGCAGTACTTC.

The DNA for the CDR3 is TGTGCCAGCAGTCCCGACGGCGGGGGAGTTCAGCCCCAGCATTTT. This sequence encodes CASSPDGGGVQPQHF. The V call is TRBV6-5, the J call TRBJ1-5, with D perhaps TRBD1 (5 bases). The CDR3 is made up of 15 amino acids. Trimming pared 5 bases from V and 6 bases from J, leaving 17 bases between. The germline V gene encodes CDR1 MNHEY and CDR2 SVGAGI.

The gene calls are TRBV5-4 and TRBJ2-7; possibly TRBD1 for D (5 bases). Per germline, CDR1 SGHNT and CDR2 YYREEE (reference sequence). The CDR3 has 14 amino acids. V was shortened by 4 bases and J by 3 bases, with 14 bases between the two germline ends. Here the CDR3 DNA reads TGTGCCAGCAGCCTTGGGGCGCAGGGCTACGAGCAGTACTTC. It is translated as CASSLGAQGYEQYF.

The rearrangement links TRBV25-1 to TRBJ2-3, with D perhaps matching TRBD2 (6 bases). This CDR3 spans 16 amino acids. Germline assignment: CDR1 MGHDK and CDR2 SYGVNS. V dropped 5 bases and J dropped 2 bases, with 17 bases sitting between them. The CDR3 DNA follows: TGTGCCAGCAGTCACCCACTCCGGAGGGACACAGATACGCAGTATTTT. Its translation: CASSHPLRRDTDTQYF.

This chain joins TRBV11-2 and TRBJ2-1; D gene uncertain. V lost 2 bases to trimming and J lost 9 bases, with 5 bases between them. The CDR3 has 11 residues. The germline gives CDR1 SGHAT, CDR2 FQNNGV. The CDR3 region is CASSLLGEQFF. The CDR3 DNA sequence: TGTGCCAGCAGCTTACTCGGTGAGCAGTTCTTC.

The CDR3 loop reads CAIGQGAFGYTF. The CDR3 coding sequence is TGTGCCATAGGACAGGGGGCTTTTGGCTACACCTTC. The gene calls are TRBV28 and TRBJ1-2, with 11 bases aligning to TRBD1. Germline V lookup: CDR1 MDHEN, CDR2 SYDVKM. The CDR3 has 12 amino acids. V was clipped by 10 bases and J by 7 bases; unmatched bases: 5.